This TCR beta chain was found in a study of T cells in Graves' hyperthyroidism and ophthalmopathy. About the research overall: Staff took peripheral blood when the initial diagnosis was made, before any treatment began. General study points: Ophthalmopathy was told apart from stable hyperthyroidism by a 13 V-J model. It was a median 6.5 months before onset that the model predicted ophthalmopathy.

This clonotype was recorded a few times. The antigen is not known. Using RNA transcripts as the source, TCR beta CDR3 regions were amplified. TCR CDR3 underwent first-round RT-PCR with the HTBI primer set. A single record per CDR3 protein comes from TCRdb applying MiXCR to the multiplex PCR reads. The sample includes over 500,000 distinct CDR3 sequences, 15% to 20% of them seen just once. Germline CDR1 and CDR2: MNHNS and SASEGT. This CDR3 has 19 amino acids. V gave up 7 bases and J gave up 2 bases; unmatched junction bases: 16. PBMCs came from about 10 ml fresh peripheral blood. The source is a woman aged 30 to 39 with Graves' ophthalmopathy. The rearrangement uses TRBV6-1 and TRBJ2-2, with 10 bases identical to TRBD2. Sequenced material: blood. The CDR3 protein is CASTSKVLAGARNTGELFF. As DNA, the CDR3 is TGTGCCAGCACCTCGAAAGTGCTAGCGGGAGCGAGAAACACCGGGGAGCTGTTTTTT.